The rows below give T cell receptor beta chains drawn from one sample of a study of T cell responses to AZD1222 COVID-19 vaccine. The assay was immunoSEQ multiplex PCR, and TCRdb's table has in-frame clones only and misses some. The profile covers under 100,000 clones, with approximately 91% appearing a single time and about 2.8% taken by the ten largest. This specimen consisted of peripheral blood, obtained on day 0 of AZD1222 vaccination. These receptor sequences come from an adult in good health. The CDR3 runs from the conserved cysteine through the conserved F or W. The order of the fields is clone size, J gene, V gene, D gene, CDR3 DNA, CDR3 protein. D genes are given only for firm matches. Clone size is not always given. Where it is, it says once, few, many or a class for expanded clones.

abundance: NA; j_gene: TRBJ1-2; v_gene: TRBV12-3/TRBV12-4; d_gene: NA; CDR3nt: TGTGCCAGCAGCCAAAAGGGCCACGATGGCTACACCTTC; CDR3aa: CASSQKGHDGYTF
abundance: NA; j_gene: TRBJ1-2; v_gene: TRBV30; d_gene: NA; CDR3nt: TGTGCCTGGAGTGTACCTGTCCCCGGAGGCTATGGCTACACCTTC; CDR3aa: CAWSVPVPGGYGYTF
abundance: NA; j_gene: TRBJ1-5; v_gene: TRBV7-6; d_gene: NA; CDR3nt: TGTGCCAGCAGCTTAGAGGGGCAGCCCCAGCATTTT; CDR3aa: CASSLEGQPQHF
abundance: NA; j_gene: TRBJ1-2; v_gene: TRBV6-4; d_gene: NA; CDR3nt: TGTGCCAGCAGTGACGACGCGGGAGACCGTAGGGATGGCTACACCTTC; CDR3aa: CASSDDAGDRRDGYTF
abundance: NA; j_gene: TRBJ2-2; v_gene: TRBV18; d_gene: NA; CDR3nt: TGTGCCAGCTCGGACCGGGTCCTAGGCGGGGAGCTGTTTTTT; CDR3aa: CASSDRVLGGELFF
abundance: NA; j_gene: TRBJ2-2; v_gene: TRBV2; d_gene: TRBD1; CDR3nt: TGTGCCAGCAGTATGGGACAGTTGAACACCGGGGAGCTGTTTTTT; CDR3aa: CASSMGQLNTGELFF
abundance: NA; j_gene: TRBJ1-2; v_gene: TRBV10-3; d_gene: NA; CDR3nt: TGTGCCATCAGTGAAAAGGGGTTTTCTAACTATGGCTACACCTTC; CDR3aa: CAISEKGFSNYGYTF
abundance: NA; j_gene: TRBJ1-3; v_gene: TRBV9; d_gene: NA; CDR3nt: TGTGCCAGCAGCGTAGTGCCCGGGCAACGCTCTGGAAACACCATATATTTT; CDR3aa: CASSVVPGQRSGNTIYF
abundance: NA; j_gene: TRBJ2-2; v_gene: TRBV5-4; d_gene: NA; CDR3nt: TGTGCCAGCAGCTTGCGAGGGTTCGCCGGGGAGCTGTTTTTT; CDR3aa: CASSLRGFAGELFF
abundance: NA; j_gene: TRBJ1-2; v_gene: TRBV20-1; d_gene: NA; CDR3nt: TGCAGTGCGGGGGTGTGGGAGGGCTACACCTTC; CDR3aa: CSAGVWEGYTF
abundance: NA; j_gene: TRBJ2-5; v_gene: TRBV7-9; d_gene: TRBD2; CDR3nt: TGTGCCAGCAGCAAGCGGGGCCGGCTTCAAGAGACCCAGTACTTC; CDR3aa: CASSKRGRLQETQYF
abundance: NA; j_gene: TRBJ2-7; v_gene: TRBV10-3; d_gene: TRBD1; CDR3nt: TGTGCCATCAGTGACCCTCAGACAGGGAAATCCTACGAGCAGTACTTC; CDR3aa: CAISDPQTGKSYEQYF
abundance: NA; j_gene: TRBJ2-3; v_gene: TRBV24-1; d_gene: NA; CDR3nt: TGTGCCACCAGTGAGTTGGGCCCACTCGGACAGGGAGGGTCAGATACGCAGTATTTT; CDR3aa: CATSELGPLGQGGSDTQYF
abundance: NA; j_gene: TRBJ1-2; v_gene: TRBV7-3; d_gene: NA; CDR3nt: TGTGCCAGCAGCTTAGACAATCGCTATGGCTACACCTTC; CDR3aa: CASSLDNRYGYTF
abundance: NA; j_gene: TRBJ1-5; v_gene: TRBV7-2; d_gene: NA; CDR3nt: TGTGCCAGCAGCTTAGCGTTTGGGTCCAGTCAGCCCCAGCATTTT; CDR3aa: CASSLAFGSSQPQHF
abundance: NA; j_gene: TRBJ1-3; v_gene: TRBV19; d_gene: NA; CDR3nt: TGTGCCAGTCAACATCTGGCGGGGTTCCTTGGAAACACCATATATTTT; CDR3aa: CASQHLAGFLGNTIYF
abundance: NA; j_gene: TRBJ1-4; v_gene: TRBV4-1; d_gene: TRBD1; CDR3nt: TGCGCCAGCAGCCTAATTGACAGGGCAACTAATGAAAAACTGTTTTTT; CDR3aa: CASSLIDRATNEKLFF
abundance: NA; j_gene: TRBJ2-3; v_gene: TRBV6-5; d_gene: TRBD2; CDR3nt: TGTGCCAGCAGTACACTAGCGGGGAGCACAGATACGCAGTATTTT; CDR3aa: CASSTLAGSTDTQYF
abundance: NA; j_gene: TRBJ2-1; v_gene: TRBV30; d_gene: NA; CDR3nt: TGTGCCTGGAGTGTATCTGGAAATGAGCAGTTCTTC; CDR3aa: CAWSVSGNEQFF
abundance: NA; j_gene: TRBJ2-1; v_gene: TRBV5-1; d_gene: NA; CDR3nt: TGCGCCAGCAGCTTGGCTCAGCGAGACAATGAGCAGTTCTTC; CDR3aa: CASSLAQRDNEQFF
abundance: NA; j_gene: TRBJ2-2; v_gene: TRBV12-3/TRBV12-4; d_gene: TRBD1; CDR3nt: TGTGCCAGCAGAGAGACAGGGCGGAGGGAGCTGTTTTTT; CDR3aa: CASRETGRRELFF
abundance: NA; j_gene: TRBJ1-6; v_gene: TRBV10-3; d_gene: NA; CDR3nt: TGTGCCATCAGGAAGGAGGGGCACCCTAATTCACCCCTCCACTTT; CDR3aa: CAIRKEGHPNSPLHF
abundance: NA; j_gene: TRBJ1-5; v_gene: TRBV4-1; d_gene: TRBD1; CDR3nt: TGCGCCAGCAGCCAAGGGGACAGGACCCATCAGCCCCAGCATTTT; CDR3aa: CASSQGDRTHQPQHF
abundance: NA; j_gene: TRBJ1-2; v_gene: TRBV3-1/TRBV3-2; d_gene: NA; CDR3nt: TGTGCCAGCAGCCGCCGACAGGTCCTGAGCTATGGCTACACCTTC; CDR3aa: CASSRRQVLSYGYTF
abundance: NA; j_gene: TRBJ2-7; v_gene: TRBV6-2/TRBV6-3; d_gene: NA; CDR3nt: TGTGCCAGCAGTAGGGACGGGACGTCCTACGAGCAGTACTTC; CDR3aa: CASSRDGTSYEQYF
abundance: NA; j_gene: TRBJ1-1; v_gene: TRBV7-2; d_gene: TRBD1; CDR3nt: TGTGCCAGCAGCTTAGCAGGGGGACAGGGATGGGTTGAAGCTTTCTTT; CDR3aa: CASSLAGGQGWVEAFF
abundance: few; j_gene: TRBJ2-7; v_gene: TRBV10-2; d_gene: TRBD1; CDR3nt: TGCGCCAGCAGTGGGGACAGGGGGCCCCACGAGCAGTACTTC; CDR3aa: CASSGDRGPHEQYF
abundance: NA; j_gene: TRBJ1-1; v_gene: TRBV29-1; d_gene: NA; CDR3nt: TGCAGCGTTGAGGCGCGGGACCACACTGAAGCTTTCTTT; CDR3aa: CSVEARDHTEAFF
abundance: NA; j_gene: TRBJ2-7; v_gene: TRBV5-6; d_gene: NA; CDR3nt: TGTGCCAGCAGCTTGCTGACCCGCGAGCAGTACTTC; CDR3aa: CASSLLTREQYF
abundance: NA; j_gene: TRBJ2-1; v_gene: TRBV2; d_gene: NA; CDR3nt: TGTGCCAGTACGGGGTTTGGGACAAAAGGGAATGAGCAGTTCTTC; CDR3aa: CASTGFGTKGNEQFF
abundance: NA; j_gene: TRBJ2-5; v_gene: TRBV5-6; d_gene: NA; CDR3nt: TGTGCCAGCAGCTTGGTTGGGGGGCGAGAGACTCAGTACTTC; CDR3aa: CASSLVGGRETQYF
abundance: NA; j_gene: TRBJ1-1; v_gene: TRBV6-2/TRBV6-3; d_gene: NA; CDR3nt: TGTGCCAGCAGTTTCCCCTATTCGGGACCGAGAACCAACACTGAAGCTTTCTTT; CDR3aa: CASSFPYSGPRTNTEAFF
abundance: NA; j_gene: TRBJ1-5; v_gene: TRBV19; d_gene: TRBD1; CDR3nt: TGTGCCAGTAGTACAACCGGGACAGGGGATCAGCCCCAGCATTTT; CDR3aa: CASSTTGTGDQPQHF
abundance: NA; j_gene: TRBJ1-5; v_gene: TRBV5-1; d_gene: NA; CDR3nt: TGCGCCAGCAGCTTGGGTGTGGGCAATCAGCCCCAGCATTTT; CDR3aa: CASSLGVGNQPQHF
abundance: NA; j_gene: TRBJ1-2; v_gene: TRBV5-5; d_gene: NA; CDR3nt: TGTGCCAGCAGCTTAGACAGAGCTAACTATGGCTACACCTTC; CDR3aa: CASSLDRANYGYTF
abundance: NA; j_gene: TRBJ1-5; v_gene: TRBV7-8; d_gene: NA; CDR3nt: TGTGCCAGCAGCTTACTTAGCGCGGCTCCTACAGTCTCCAATCAGCCCCAGCATTTT; CDR3aa: CASSLLSAAPTVSNQPQHF
abundance: NA; j_gene: TRBJ1-2; v_gene: TRBV4-3; d_gene: NA; CDR3nt: TGCGCCAGCAGTCCAAGTCCGGGACTGATCTATGGCTACACCTTC; CDR3aa: CASSPSPGLIYGYTF
abundance: NA; j_gene: TRBJ2-5; v_gene: TRBV7-2; d_gene: TRBD2; CDR3nt: TGTGCCAGCAGCTTGGGGCGGGGGGGCCTTGAGACCCAGTACTTC; CDR3aa: CASSLGRGGLETQYF
abundance: NA; j_gene: TRBJ1-5; v_gene: TRBV23-1; d_gene: NA; CDR3nt: TGCGCCAGCAGTCAATCTAGAGTGATCCGTAGCAATCAGCCCCAGCATTTT; CDR3aa: CASSQSRVIRSNQPQHF
abundance: NA; j_gene: TRBJ1-2; v_gene: TRBV20-1; d_gene: NA; CDR3nt: TGCGCCTGGACTTTTGACTATGGCTACACCTTC; CDR3aa: CAWTFDYGYTF
abundance: NA; j_gene: TRBJ1-5; v_gene: TRBV19; d_gene: NA; CDR3nt: TGTGCCAGTAGTTTAATCTCCGGGACCGCCTATCAGCCCCAGCATTTT; CDR3aa: CASSLISGTAYQPQHF
abundance: NA; j_gene: TRBJ2-3; v_gene: TRBV6-5; d_gene: NA; CDR3nt: TGTGCCACAAACAGGGACATCAGAGATACGCAGTATTTT; CDR3aa: CATNRDIRDTQYF
abundance: once; j_gene: TRBJ1-1; v_gene: TRBV3-1/TRBV3-2; d_gene: NA; CDR3nt: TGTGCCAGCAGCCGGGGGGGTATTGAAGCTTTCTTT; CDR3aa: CASSRGGIEAFF
abundance: once; j_gene: TRBJ2-7; v_gene: TRBV4-1; d_gene: TRBD2; CDR3nt: TGCGCCAGCAGCCAAGATCGGACTAGCGTCCTTTACGAGCAGTACTTC; CDR3aa: CASSQDRTSVLYEQYF
abundance: NA; j_gene: TRBJ1-1; v_gene: TRBV24-1; d_gene: NA; CDR3nt: TGTGCCACCAGTGAAGGTGCGAAGAACACTGAAGCTTTCTTT; CDR3aa: CATSEGAKNTEAFF
abundance: once; j_gene: TRBJ2-3; v_gene: TRBV24-1; d_gene: NA; CDR3nt: TGTGCCACCAGTTTAGAGGGCACAGATACGCAGTATTTT; CDR3aa: CATSLEGTDTQYF
abundance: NA; j_gene: TRBJ2-7; v_gene: TRBV11-2; d_gene: NA; CDR3nt: TGTGCCAGCAGTTGGGGTTTCTCCTACGAGCAGTACTTC; CDR3aa: CASSWGFSYEQYF
abundance: NA; j_gene: TRBJ1-2; v_gene: TRBV9; d_gene: TRBD1; CDR3nt: TGTGCCAGCAGCTACGGGACAGGGGTGGGCTACACCTTC; CDR3aa: CASSYGTGVGYTF
abundance: NA; j_gene: TRBJ1-2; v_gene: TRBV4-1; d_gene: NA; CDR3nt: TGCGCCAGCAGCCAAGGGTACGGACAGACCTATGGCTACACCTTC; CDR3aa: CASSQGYGQTYGYTF
abundance: NA; j_gene: TRBJ1-6; v_gene: TRBV11-1; d_gene: NA; CDR3nt: TGTGCCAGCAGCTCTAGAGAGTTGCAGTCACCCCTCCACTTT; CDR3aa: CASSSRELQSPLHF
abundance: NA; j_gene: TRBJ2-3; v_gene: TRBV5-1; d_gene: TRBD2; CDR3nt: TGCGCCAGCAGCTTGGGAAGCGGGGGGGCCATAGATACGCAGTATTTT; CDR3aa: CASSLGSGGAIDTQYF
abundance: once; j_gene: TRBJ1-1; v_gene: TRBV12-3/TRBV12-4; d_gene: TRBD1; CDR3nt: TGTGCCAGCAGTTTAAACAGGGGTACTGAAGCTTTCTTT; CDR3aa: CASSLNRGTEAFF